This paragraph covers one TCR beta chain sequence. Its target is unknown. The sample contains more than one DNA sequence encoding this CDR3. The sample comes from a study of T cell responses to AZD1222 COVID-19 vaccine. Study findings and constraints: A rise in Spike-specific TCR breadth and depth followed two AZD1222 doses. Donors were largely white British and mainly female; clonal diversity was possibly underestimated. In all cases, repertoires were sampled only after the peak T cell response.

This table comes from immunoSEQ multiplex PCR, and its TCRdb copy is limited to in-frame clones, with some not included. The sample carries some 99,000 clones, about 90% recorded once. Germline CDR1 and CDR2: SGHRS and YFSETQ. V lost 0 bases and J 1 base, leaving 7 bases between the germline ends. The CDR3 spans 14 residues. The chain carries TRBV5-1 and TRBJ1-1; a weak D match, TRBD1 (5 bases). Sample: peripheral blood, taken on day 0 of AZD1222 vaccination. The receptor was derived from an adult in good health. The CDR3 is CASSLGGQNTEAFF. The CDR3 DNA is TGCGCCAGCAGCTTGGGTGGACAGAACACTGAAGCTTTCTTT.